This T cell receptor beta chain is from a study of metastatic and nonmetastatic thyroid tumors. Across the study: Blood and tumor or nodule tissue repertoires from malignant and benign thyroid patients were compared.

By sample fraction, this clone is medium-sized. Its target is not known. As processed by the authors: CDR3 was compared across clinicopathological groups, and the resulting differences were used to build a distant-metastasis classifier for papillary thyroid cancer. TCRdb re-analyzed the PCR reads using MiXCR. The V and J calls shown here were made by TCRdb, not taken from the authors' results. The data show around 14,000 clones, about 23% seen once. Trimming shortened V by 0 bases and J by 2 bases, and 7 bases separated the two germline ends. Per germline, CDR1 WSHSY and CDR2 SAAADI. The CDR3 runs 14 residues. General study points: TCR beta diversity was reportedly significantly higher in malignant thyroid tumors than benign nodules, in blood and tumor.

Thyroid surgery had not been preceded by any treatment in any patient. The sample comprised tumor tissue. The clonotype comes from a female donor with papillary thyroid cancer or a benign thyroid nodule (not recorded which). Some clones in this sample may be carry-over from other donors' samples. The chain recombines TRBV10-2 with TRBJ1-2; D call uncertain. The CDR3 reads CASSESYLNYGYTF. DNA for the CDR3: TGCGCCAGCAGTGAGTCGTACCTGAACTATGGCTACACCTTC.